These 29 T cell receptor beta chains were sequenced from one sample in a study of response to subunit inactivated influenza vaccine. TCRdb redid the calling of the RT-PCR reads with MiXCR, one entry per CDR3 protein. The table lists about 650,000 distinct CDR3 sequences, 15% to 18% of them singletons. The sequencing here drew on PBMCs from blood, taken 12 days after vaccination. All receptors come from a man aged 45-60 years who received an inactivated influenza vaccine.

As concerns this clonotype: Germline and junction disagree at one end, which may indicate a read error. The J gene is TRBJ2-1, the V gene TRBV10-3; 11 bases are a match to TRBD1. The CDR3 is 17 residues long. Germline V gives CDR1 ENHRY, CDR2 SYGVKD. CDR3 DNA: TGTGCCATCAGTGGACCATCGGACAGGGGGCTTTACAATGAGCAATTCTTC. Amino acid sequence: CAISGPSDRGLYNEQFF.

This clonotype was found a few times. The chain links TRBV10-3 to TRBJ1-1; D uncertain. Trimming stripped 2 bases from V and 1 base from J, with 5 bases between. Germline V lookup: CDR1 ENHRY, CDR2 SYGVKD. The CDR3 spans 13 residues. The CDR3 region is CAISEDRNTEAFF. CDR3 coding DNA: TGTGCCATCAGTGAGGACCGGAACACTGAAGCTTTCTTT.

The chain has TRBV4-1 and TRBJ2-7; D not resolved. The ends were cut back, 0 bases at V and 3 bases at J, with 15 bases in the middle. The CDR3 has 16 amino acids. Germline V gene data show CDR1 as MGHRA and CDR2 as YSYEKL. For the CDR3, the DNA is TGCGCCAGCAGCCAAGAACCGGGCCTCACCTACTACGAGCAGTACTTC. It translates to CASSQEPGLTYYEQYF.

There are a few counts of this clonotype. The chain joins TRBV3-1 to TRBJ1-1; TRBD1 is a possible D gene (6 bases). The V and J ends lost 3 bases and 8 bases respectively, with 19 bases between them. Looked up from germline, CDR1 is LGHDT and CDR2 is YNNKEL (reference sequence). The CDR3 length is 15 residues. CDR3 in DNA: TGTGCCAGCAGCCATCAAATCGGGGGCGCGGGGGAAGCTTTCTTT. Translated: CASSHQIGGAGEAFF.

The rearrangement links TRBV2 to TRBJ2-5; the match to TRBD1 covers 10 bases. CDR3 length: 14 amino acids. V shed 4 bases and J 5 bases; nucleotides not matched to a gene: 4. Germline lookup yields CDR1 SNHLY and CDR2 FYNNEI. The CDR3 is CASSGDRGLETQYF. CDR3 DNA: TGTGCCAGCAGTGGGGACAGGGGTTTGGAGACCCAGTACTTC. Based on the CDR3 plus reference TRBV2 and TRBJ2-5, the full variable domain is EPEVTQTPSHQVTQMGQEVILRCVPISNHLYFYWYRQILGQKVEFLVSFYNNEISEKSEIFDDQFSVERPDGSNFTLKIRSTKLEDSAMYFCASSGDRGLETQYFGPGTRLLVL.

The CDR3 loop is CSASRQVAGDIQYF. The DNA of the CDR3 is TGCAGTGCTAGCCGACAGGTGGCAGGGGACATTCAGTACTTC. The rearrangement links TRBV20-1 to TRBJ2-4, with a possible D match to TRBD1 (6 bases). This CDR3 is 14 amino acids long. Trimming stripped 3 bases from V and 8 bases from J, with 17 bases between. Germline CDR1 is DFQATT and CDR2 is SNEGSKA (reference sequence).

This clonotype appeared many times. This chain connects TRBV28 to TRBJ2-5; 7 bases line up with TRBD1. This CDR3 is 17 amino acids long. The V and J ends lost 3 bases and 5 bases, in that order; junction bases with no gene match: 15. CDR1 and CDR2 (germline): MDHEN, SYDVKM. The CDR3 DNA sequence: TGTGCCAGCAGTTTTGGGGGACGACGGGACAGTATGGAGACCCAGTACTTC. It codes for CASSFGGRRDSMETQYF.

J is TRBJ2-1 and V is TRBV11-2; no clear D. Germline V lookup: CDR1 SGHAT, CDR2 FQNNGV. Trimming stripped 2 bases from V and 0 bases from J, with 20 bases between. The CDR3 spans 19 residues. The CDR3 sequence: CASSLKSASTPSSYNEQFF. In DNA form, the CDR3 reads TGTGCCAGCAGCTTAAAATCAGCGTCAACCCCCAGCTCCTACAATGAGCAGTTCTTC.

This CDR3 is CASTPWMALYEQYF. The DNA for the CDR3 is TGTGCCAGCACTCCTTGGATGGCCCTTTACGAGCAGTACTTC. The chain employs TRBV7-3 and TRBJ2-7; D is unclear. Germline V gene sequence: CDR1 SGHTA, CDR2 FQGTGA. The CDR3 is 14 amino acids. Trimming shortened V by 7 bases and J by 4 bases, and 17 bases separated the two germline ends.

CDR3 in amino acids: CASGQVWSARSVHYEQYF. CDR3 bases: TGTGCCAGCGGTCAAGTATGGAGCGCGCGGTCTGTACACTACGAGCAGTACTTC. The chain uses TRBV28 and TRBJ2-7; D unclear. Germline V CDR1 and CDR2: MDHEN, SYDVKM. V lost 8 bases and J lost 3, with 29 bases in between. The CDR3 has 18 residues.

The V gene is TRBV7-8, the J gene TRBJ2-1; TRBD2 matches 10 bases. Germline V gene sequence: CDR1 SGHVS, CDR2 FQNEAQ. Losses at the gene ends were 6 bases for V and 4 bases for J; bases not matched to a gene: 9. The length of the CDR3 is 16 residues. CDR3 in amino acids: CASSPPGLALYNEQFF. Written as DNA, the CDR3 is TGTGCCAGCAGTCCCCCGGGACTAGCGTTATACAATGAGCAGTTCTTC.

This clonotype was recorded at least ten times. This chain connects TRBV5-1 to TRBJ2-1; a possible D gene is TRBD1 (6 bases). Germline V CDR1 and CDR2: SGHRS, YFSETQ. The CDR3 sequence is 15 residues long. With 5 bases removed from V and 7 bases from J, the gap between germline ends came to 19 bases. The CDR3 loop is CASSPRWGRMNEQFF. CDR3 DNA sequence: TGCGCCAGCAGTCCGAGGTGGGGGCGCATGAATGAGCAGTTCTTC.

This chain links TRBV18 with TRBJ2-4, with D perhaps TRBD1 (5 bases). This CDR3 is built from 17 residues. V lost 3 bases to trimming and J lost 2 bases, with 17 bases between them. Germline lookup yields CDR1 KGHSH and CDR2 LQKENI. The CDR3: CASSPAVLGVTKNIQYF. The CDR3 DNA sequence: TGTGCCAGCTCACCGGCCGTATTAGGGGTCACCAAAAACATTCAGTACTTC.

The V call is TRBV7-9, the J call TRBJ2-5, with TRBD1 matching 9 bases. After removal of 2 bases from V and 5 bases from J, the junction contained 12 bases not matched to a gene. CDR3 length: 17 amino acids. Germline V CDR1 and CDR2: SEHNR, FQNEAQ (reference sequence). The CDR3 sequence is CASSLTTWDRVDETQYF. DNA for the CDR3: TGTGCCAGCAGCTTAACAACTTGGGACAGGGTAGACGAGACCCAGTACTTC.

This chain connects TRBV7-9 to TRBJ1-2; maybe TRBD1 (5 bases). The CDR3 totals 17 residues. V dropped 7 bases and J dropped 4 bases, with 25 bases sitting between them. Germline lookup yields CDR1 SEHNR and CDR2 FQNEAQ (reference sequence). The DNA of the CDR3 is TGTGCCAGCACCGCAGCCCTGGGACGAGAAGGCTCCTATGGCTACACCTTC. Encoded protein: CASTAALGREGSYGYTF.

This clonotype was found a few times. J is TRBJ1-1 and V is TRBV5-1; no clear D gene. This CDR3 has 16 residues. Trimming pared 1 base from V and 0 bases from J, leaving 13 bases between. Germline values: CDR1 SGHRS, CDR2 YFSETQ. CDR3 in amino acids: CASSLSALVMNTEAFF. In DNA form, the CDR3 reads TGCGCCAGCAGCTTGTCGGCCTTGGTTATGAACACTGAAGCTTTCTTT.

This clonotype occurred a few times. The chain recombines TRBV4-2 with TRBJ1-5; no firm D call. The CDR3 spans 16 residues. Trimming took 1 base from V and 6 from J, leaving 16 bases between them. The germline V gene has CDR1 LGHNA and CDR2 YNFKEQ. CDR3 in DNA: TGTGCCAGCAGCCAAGGCGGAGGTTTGGATTCTCAGCCCCAGCATTTT. It translates to CASSQGGGLDSQPQHF.

This clonotype was detected many times. The chain carries TRBV27 and TRBJ2-3; 13 bases fit TRBD2. There are 14 residues in the CDR3. The V gene's germline CDR1 is MNHEY and CDR2 SMNVEV (reference sequence). With 10 bases clipped from V and 4 bases from J, the junction kept 5 bases outside the gene matches. CDR3 protein: CATSGLAGADTQYF. CDR3 sequence (DNA): TGTGCCACCAGCGGACTAGCGGGAGCAGATACGCAGTATTTT.

The chain joins TRBV20-1 to TRBJ2-1, with D possibly being TRBD1 or TRBD2 (5 bases each). V shed 0 bases and J shed 2 bases, with 14 bases lying between them. The CDR3 length is 16 residues. Germline V gene data show CDR1 as DFQATT and CDR2 as SNEGSKA (reference sequence). CDR3 DNA sequence: TGCAGTGCTAGAGATCTAATTGAGGGACCCTACAATGAGCAGTTCTTC. Residues: CSARDLIEGPYNEQFF.

This chain joins TRBV11-2 and TRBJ2-7, with D possibly TRBD1 on 6 matching bases. The V and J ends lost 4 bases and 3 bases respectively, with 16 bases between them. This CDR3 spans 15 amino acids. The germline V gene encodes CDR1 SGHAT and CDR2 FQNNGV. CDR3 amino acids: CASSYRDTTLYEQYF. The CDR3 DNA reads TGTGCCAGCAGCTACCGGGACACCACCCTCTACGAGCAGTACTTC.

This clonotype showed up just a few times. The chain is built from TRBV7-2 and TRBJ1-5, with D hard to call. The V end lost 1 base, the J end lost 0 bases, and 10 bases lay between the germline ends. The germline V gene has CDR1 SGHTA and CDR2 FQGNSA. The CDR3 runs 16 residues. The CDR3 loop is CASSLGAGDSNQPQHF. The CDR3 region has the DNA TGTGCCAGCAGCTTAGGGGCCGGGGATAGCAATCAGCCCCAGCATTTT.

This clonotype was observed a few times. This chain joins TRBV4-1 and TRBJ1-2, with D maybe TRBD1 (6 bases). Germline CDR1 MGHRA, CDR2 YSYEKL. The CDR3 loop spans 15 amino acids. Trimming cost V 5 bases and J 5 bases, with 18 bases left between them. CDR3 loop: CASSREQGEGYGYTF. CDR3 nucleotides: TGCGCCAGCAGCAGGGAACAGGGAGAGGGGTATGGCTACACCTTC.

This clonotype turned up a few times. The chain joins TRBV20-1 to TRBJ1-4; tentative D call: TRBD1 (5 bases). This CDR3 has 14 residues. The germline V and J ends were trimmed by 4 bases and 8 bases, with 17 bases remaining between them. From germline, CDR1 is DFQATT and CDR2 SNEGSKA (reference sequence). The CDR3 DNA reads TGCAGTGCTAATATTGGCAGGGAGTGGGAAAAACTGTTTTTT. Protein: CSANIGREWEKLFF.

This clonotype was picked up a small number of times. V gene TRBV6-1 combines with J gene TRBJ2-5; the D call may be TRBD1 or TRBD2 (5 bases each). The CDR3 extends over 14 amino acids. Germline V gives CDR1 MNHNS, CDR2 SASEGT. The V and J ends lost 6 bases and 1 base respectively, with 12 bases between them. CDR3 loop: CASSHPGLQETQYF. For the CDR3, the DNA is TGTGCCAGCAGCCACCCGGGGCTCCAAGAGACCCAGTACTTC.

This clonotype was picked up a small number of times. V is TRBV28 and J is TRBJ2-3; weak D call: TRBD2 (5 bases). Germline V gene sequence: CDR1 MDHEN, CDR2 SYDVKM. The CDR3 is 15 residues long. V lost 2 bases, J lost 1 base, and 10 bases lay in between. CDR3 sequence reads: CASSLSGDGTDTQYF. In DNA, the CDR3 is TGTGCCAGCAGTTTAAGCGGAGACGGCACAGATACGCAGTATTTT. The full variable domain, with the rest looked up from reference TRBV28 and TRBJ2-3, is DVKVTQSSRYLVKRTGEKVFLECVQDMDHENMFWYRQDPGLGLRLIYFSYDVKMKEKGDIPEGYSVSREKKERFSLILESASTNQTSMYLCASSLSGDGTDTQYFGPGTRLTVL.

This clonotype was detected only a few times. This sequence joins TRBV12-3 or TRBV12-4 and TRBJ1-6; no reliable D call. V lost 2 bases and J 7 bases, leaving 6 bases between the germline ends. CDR3 length equals 13 residues. The CDR3 DNA follows: TGTGCCAGCAGTTTAAATGGAAATTCACCCCTCCACTTT. It codes for CASSLNGNSPLHF.

This clonotype came up a few times. This chain connects TRBV11-2 to TRBJ2-1; the match to TRBD1 covers 10 bases. The CDR3 extends over 20 amino acids. Germline V lookup: CDR1 SGHAT, CDR2 FQNNGV. The J segment lost 0 bases and the V segment lost 4 bases, leaving 15 bases of the junction unmatched. The CDR3 loop is CASSSPGTGASQSSYNEQFF. CDR3 DNA: TGTGCCAGCAGCTCCCCCGGGACAGGGGCTAGCCAAAGCTCCTACAATGAGCAGTTCTTC. The full variable domain, its missing parts supplied by reference TRBV11-2 and TRBJ2-1, is EAGVAQSPRYKIIEKRQSVAFWCNPISGHATLYWYQQILGQGPKLLIQFQNNGVVDDSQLPKDRFSAERLKGVDSTLKIQPAKLEDSAVYLCASSSPGTGASQSSYNEQFFGPGTRLTVL.

This clonotype was picked up many times. This sequence joins TRBV29-1 and TRBJ2-4, with D possibly TRBD1 on 6 matching bases. Germline CDR1 and CDR2: SQVTM and ANQGSEA. V lost 7 bases to trimming and J lost 7 bases, with 14 bases between them. CDR3 size: 12 residues. This CDR3 is CSAHARGNIQYF. DNA for the CDR3: TGCAGCGCCCATGCAAGGGGGAACATTCAGTACTTC.

This clonotype was detected a few times. This chain connects TRBV5-1 to TRBJ1-6; TRBD1 might be the D (5 bases). This CDR3 is 16 amino acids long. Germline values: CDR1 SGHRS, CDR2 YFSETQ. V was shortened by 0 bases and J by 6 bases, with 13 bases between the two germline ends. The CDR3 sequence is CASSLELSQGNSPLHF. DNA for the CDR3: TGCGCCAGCAGCTTGGAACTGAGCCAGGGTAATTCACCCCTCCACTTT.